This is a list of T cell receptor beta chains from one sample in a study of Graves' ophthalmopathy and Graves' hyperthyroidism. TCRdb reanalysed the multiplex PCR reads using MiXCR and keeps one entry per CDR3 protein. This sample has some 350,000 distinct CDR3 sequences; 17% occur once, and the top ten carry 2% to 3%. The sequenced sample consisted of peripheral blood. These receptors were collected from an adult woman with stable Graves' hyperthyroidism. Each CDR3 is given with its conserved first and last residue. A D gene is named only where the DNA matches it firmly. Only part of the rows carry a size: once, few, many, or a class if the clone is expanded.

CDR3: CASSLGRQGSGNTIYF
DNA: TGTGCCAGCAGTTTGGGGAGACAGGGCTCTGGAAACACCATATATTTT
size: few
D: TRBD1
V: TRBV27
J: TRBJ1-3

CDR3: CASRNRDRGNENYGYTF
DNA: TGTGCCAGCAGGAACCGGGACAGGGGTAATGAGAACTATGGCTACACCTTC
size: many
D: TRBD1
V: TRBV7-2
J: TRBJ1-2

CDR3: CSARALGQGVIQYF
DNA: TGCAGTGCTAGGGCGTTGGGACAGGGCGTCATTCAGTACTTC
size: many
D: TRBD1
V: TRBV20-1
J: TRBJ2-4

CDR3: CASSWTGIQETQYF
DNA: TGTGCCAGCAGCTGGACAGGAATCCAAGAGACCCAGTACTTC
size: NA
D: TRBD1
V: TRBV6-1
J: TRBJ2-5

CDR3: CASSTRGGRVNTEAFF
DNA: TGTGCCAGCAGTACCCGGGGAGGCAGAGTGAACACTGAAGCTTTCTTT
size: many
D: NA
V: TRBV12-3/TRBV12-4
J: TRBJ1-1

CDR3: CSAPETRRRHTEAFF
DNA: TGCAGTGCTCCTGAAACTCGGCGGCGGCACACTGAAGCTTTCTTT
size: many
D: NA
V: TRBV20-1
J: TRBJ1-1

CDR3: CASSYSRGSYEQYF
DNA: TGTGCCAGCAGTTACTCTCGAGGCTCATACGAGCAGTACTTC
size: many
D: NA
V: TRBV6-5
J: TRBJ2-7

CDR3: CASSYQRDPGNTIYF
DNA: TGTGCCAGCAGTTACCAAAGGGACCCTGGAAACACCATATATTTT
size: NA
D: NA
V: TRBV6-5
J: TRBJ1-3

CDR3: CASSFGQQTYEQYF
DNA: TGTGCCAGCAGCTTCGGTCAGCAGACCTACGAGCAGTACTTC
size: many
D: NA
V: TRBV11-2
J: TRBJ2-7

CDR3: CASSRTGVNTEAFF
DNA: TGTGCCAGCAGCAGAACAGGGGTGAACACTGAAGCTTTCTTT
size: many
D: TRBD1
V: TRBV9
J: TRBJ1-1

CDR3: CASGVSSYEQYF
DNA: TGTGCCTCCGGGGTGAGCTCCTACGAGCAGTACTTC
size: many
D: NA
V: TRBV6-1
J: TRBJ2-7

CDR3: CATSDPGLELGETQYF
DNA: TGTGCCACCAGTGATCCGGGACTCGAGCTAGGGGAGACCCAGTACTTC
size: NA
D: NA
V: TRBV24-1
J: TRBJ2-5

CDR3: CASRPGTGAGNTEAFF
DNA: TGTGCCAGCAGGCCCGGGACAGGGGCAGGGAACACTGAAGCTTTCTTT
size: many
D: TRBD1
V: TRBV6-1
J: TRBJ1-1

CDR3: CASSVRATNEKLFF
DNA: TGTGCCAGCAGTGTCAGAGCAACTAATGAAAAACTGTTTTTT
size: NA
D: NA
V: TRBV25-1
J: TRBJ1-4

CDR3: CASSIQIRGRSYGYTF
DNA: TGTGCCAGTAGTATCCAAATCAGGGGGCGCAGCTATGGCTACACCTTC
size: many
D: TRBD1
V: TRBV19
J: TRBJ1-2

CDR3: CASSYSIGSPGYTF
DNA: TGTGCCAGCAGTTACTCGATAGGGAGTCCTGGCTACACCTTC
size: many
D: NA
V: TRBV6-6
J: TRBJ1-2

CDR3: CASSVEFRDRGYEQYF
DNA: TGCGCCAGCAGCGTGGAATTCCGGGACAGGGGCTACGAGCAGTACTTC
size: many
D: TRBD1
V: TRBV5-1
J: TRBJ2-7

CDR3: CASSVEVGYGELFF
DNA: TGTGCCAGCAGCGTAGAGGTCGGGTATGGGGAGCTGTTTTTT
size: few
D: NA
V: TRBV9
J: TRBJ2-2

CDR3: CASTRTAHYYEQYF
DNA: TGTGCCAGCACTCGGACAGCCCACTACTACGAGCAGTACTTC
size: many
D: NA
V: TRBV6-1
J: TRBJ2-7

CDR3: CASSEIIGDTGSGEQYF
DNA: TGTGCCAGCAGTGAAATCATAGGAGATACAGGGTCGGGCGAGCAGTACTTC
size: many
D: NA
V: TRBV6-1
J: TRBJ2-7

CDR3: CASSLFSGTASNYGYTF
DNA: TGTGCCAGCTCACTATTCTCCGGGACAGCTTCTAACTATGGCTACACCTTC
size: many
D: TRBD1
V: TRBV18
J: TRBJ1-2

CDR3: CAATPSRGPYEQYF
DNA: TGTGCCGCCACTCCCTCCCGGGGACCCTACGAGCAGTACTTC
size: NA
D: NA
V: TRBV6-1
J: TRBJ2-7

CDR3: CASRTGLIEAFF
DNA: TGTGCCAGCAGGACAGGGTTGATTGAAGCTTTCTTT
size: many
D: TRBD1
V: TRBV12-3/TRBV12-4
J: TRBJ1-1

CDR3: CASSFWFLSNQPQHF
DNA: TGTGCCAGCAGTTTTTGGTTTCTGAGCAATCAGCCCCAGCATTTT
size: many
D: NA
V: TRBV28
J: TRBJ1-5

CDR3: CASSPGPRGNTIYF
DNA: TGTGCCAGCAGTCCCGGGCCCCGGGGAAACACCATATATTTT
size: many
D: NA
V: TRBV6-1
J: TRBJ1-3

CDR3: CASRRGQLYGYTF
DNA: TGTGCCAGCCGGAGGGGGCAGCTCTATGGCTACACCTTC
size: many
D: TRBD1
V: TRBV18
J: TRBJ1-2

CDR3: CASSRDRVQYF
DNA: TGTGCCAGCAGCCGGGACAGGGTACAGTACTTC
size: NA
D: TRBD1
V: TRBV6-1
J: TRBJ2-5

CDR3: CASSEPVGLASPLHF
DNA: TGTGCCAGCAGCGAACCCGTGGGGTTAGCTTCACCCCTCCACTTT
size: NA
D: NA
V: TRBV6-1
J: TRBJ1-6

CDR3: CASSLVSTGPGANVLTF
DNA: TGTGCCAGCAGCTTGGTTTCCACAGGACCTGGGGCCAACGTCCTGACTTTC
size: NA
D: NA
V: TRBV5-6
J: TRBJ2-6

CDR3: CATSRDRVDYGYTF
DNA: TGTGCCACCAGCAGAGATCGGGTAGACTATGGCTACACCTTC
size: many
D: NA
V: TRBV15
J: TRBJ1-2

CDR3: CASSELGLAGNTGELFF
DNA: TGTGCCAGCAGTGAATTAGGGTTAGCGGGCAACACCGGGGAGCTGTTTTTT
size: NA
D: TRBD2
V: TRBV25-1
J: TRBJ2-2

CDR3: CASSPTSGRAGWGTDTQYF
DNA: TGTGCCAGCAGCCCGACTAGCGGGAGGGCCGGGTGGGGTACAGATACGCAGTATTTT
size: NA
D: TRBD2
V: TRBV25-1
J: TRBJ2-3

CDR3: CASSLQGASGQYEQYF
DNA: TGTGCCAGCAGCTTACAAGGGGCTAGCGGGCAGTACGAGCAGTACTTC
size: NA
D: TRBD2
V: TRBV11-2
J: TRBJ2-7

CDR3: CASSQGGSRDTEAFF
DNA: TGTGCCAGCAGCCAAGGGGGGAGTAGGGACACTGAAGCTTTCTTT
size: many
D: NA
V: TRBV4-2
J: TRBJ1-1

CDR3: CATSRDRWGQGATEAFF
DNA: TGTGCCACCAGCAGAGATCGATGGGGTCAGGGGGCGACTGAAGCTTTCTTT
size: many
D: TRBD1
V: TRBV15
J: TRBJ1-1

CDR3: CASSQDFGVGSPLHF
DNA: TGCGCCAGCAGCCAAGATTTTGGGGTTGGATCACCCCTCCACTTT
size: NA
D: NA
V: TRBV4-3
J: TRBJ1-6

CDR3: CATSRGFAGERGYTF
DNA: TGTGCCACCAGCAGGGGGTTTGCAGGGGAACGTGGCTACACCTTC
size: many
D: NA
V: TRBV15
J: TRBJ1-2

CDR3: CASSSTGLQETQYF
DNA: TGTGCCAGCAGCTCTACAGGGCTTCAAGAGACCCAGTACTTC
size: many
D: NA
V: TRBV7-2
J: TRBJ2-5

CDR3: CASSRFPGIANTGELFF
DNA: TGTGCCAGTAGTAGGTTCCCGGGGATCGCGAACACCGGGGAGCTGTTTTTT
size: many
D: NA
V: TRBV19
J: TRBJ2-2

CDR3: CASSRGAAGENQPQHF
DNA: TGTGCCAGCAGTAGGGGCGCCGCAGGGGAAAATCAGCCCCAGCATTTT
size: many
D: NA
V: TRBV2
J: TRBJ1-5

CDR3: CASSPGEEQYF
DNA: TGTGCCAGCAGTCCGGGGGAGGAGCAGTACTTC
size: few
D: NA
V: TRBV2
J: TRBJ2-7

CDR3: CASSSTSGVETQYF
DNA: TGTGCCAGCAGCTCGACGAGCGGGGTGGAGACCCAGTACTTC
size: many
D: TRBD2
V: TRBV3-1
J: TRBJ2-5

CDR3: CASSQRAFVEQYF
DNA: TGTGCCAGCAGCCAAAGGGCCTTCGTCGAGCAGTACTTC
size: many
D: NA
V: TRBV3-1
J: TRBJ2-7

CDR3: CATSAAGGLQTYYEQYF
DNA: TGTGCCACCAGTGCGGCAGGGGGCCTTCAAACCTACTACGAGCAGTACTTC
size: many
D: TRBD1
V: TRBV24-1
J: TRBJ2-7

CDR3: CASSPPGGVTEAFF
DNA: TGTGCCAGCAGTCCCCCGGGGGGGGTTACTGAAGCTTTCTTT
size: many
D: NA
V: TRBV12-3/TRBV12-4
J: TRBJ1-1

CDR3: CASSYGRRGDQPQHF
DNA: TGTGCCAGCAGTTACGGCAGGAGGGGCGATCAGCCCCAGCATTTT
size: NA
D: NA
V: TRBV6-5
J: TRBJ1-5

CDR3: CSVRGRQEETQYF
DNA: TGCAGCGTTCGGGGGAGACAGGAAGAGACCCAGTACTTC
size: many
D: NA
V: TRBV29-1
J: TRBJ2-5

CDR3: CSARDLVGTIGVLSEAFF
DNA: TGCAGTGCTAGAGATCTAGTGGGGACGATCGGGGTCTTGAGTGAAGCTTTCTTT
size: many
D: NA
V: TRBV20-1
J: TRBJ1-1